The next 26 T cell receptor beta chains were all read from a single sample in a study of blood T cells in healthy people across ages. The authors ran a second PCR of about 7 to 11 cycles using a sample-barcoded 5' primer and a J-beta primer mix. TCRdb passed the 5' RACE reads through MiXCR, listing each CDR3 protein once. This table holds some 1.8 million distinct CDR3 sequences, roughly two fifths found once. Sequencing was performed on blood. These TCRs come from a human donor in good health.

The chain uses TRBV7-2 and TRBJ1-2, with D uncertain. Germline V gene lookup returns CDR1 SGHTA and CDR2 FQGNSA. V lost 5 bases and J lost 7, with 17 bases in between. The CDR3 runs 14 residues. The CDR3 nucleotides read TGTGCCAGCAGCCCCCGTTCGGGTCGCGTTGGCTACACCTTC. It encodes CASSPRSGRVGYTF.

This clonotype showed up just a few times. A read error may account for a junction end that differs from germline. The chain employs TRBV5-5 and TRBJ1-1; no firm D call. Germline-derived CDR1 and CDR2 are SGHKS and YYEKEE (reference sequence). The CDR3 spans 14 residues. The CDR3 DNA sequence: TGTGCCAGCAGCTTGCTGGCGGCCCTTACTGAGGCTTTCTTT. Translation gives CASSLLAALTEAFF.

This clonotype occurred a few times. The V gene is TRBV20-1, the J gene TRBJ1-2, with D unresolved. V gave up 0 bases and J gave up 7 bases, with 18 bases separating them. This CDR3 region has 15 residues. CDR1 is DFQATT and CDR2 is SNEGSKA in the germline V gene (reference sequence). CDR3 sequence reads: CSARDVRSARGGYTF. The CDR3 DNA reads as TGCAGTGCTAGAGATGTCCGATCCGCTCGGGGTGGCTACACCTTC.

This clonotype was seen only a few times. The genes are TRBV20-1 and TRBJ1-2; D is ambiguous. Germline CDR1 is DFQATT and CDR2 is SNEGSKA (reference sequence). CDR3 length equals 12 residues. The ends were cut back, 5 bases at V and 7 bases at J, with 14 bases in the middle. The CDR3 spells CSALEARLGYTF. DNA of the CDR3: TGCAGTGCTTTAGAAGCAAGACTTGGCTACACCTTC.

This clonotype was detected a few times. This chain uses TRBV12-3 or TRBV12-4 with TRBJ1-2; TRBD1 is a possible D gene (5 bases). This CDR3 spans 13 amino acids. V lost 0 bases to trimming and J lost 6 bases, with 8 bases between them. CDR3 protein: CASSLAPTDGYTF. In DNA, the CDR3 is TGTGCCAGCAGTTTAGCGCCGACAGATGGCTACACCTTC.

Only a few counts were recorded for this clonotype. This chain joins TRBV6-5 and TRBJ1-5, with 7 bases fitting TRBD1. Germline V gives CDR1 MNHEY, CDR2 SVGAGI. This CDR3 contains 16 residues. V gave up 5 bases and J gave up 6 bases; unmatched junction bases: 13. In nucleotides, the CDR3 is TGTGCCAGCAGTACACGGTACGACAGGGAGCGTCAGCCCCAGCATTTT. Protein product: CASSTRYDRERQPQHF.

This chain uses TRBV12-3 or TRBV12-4 with TRBJ2-1; 7 positions agree with TRBD1. Trimming at V came to 6 bases and at J to 13 bases, leaving 12 bases not matched to a gene. This CDR3 comprises 13 residues. CDR3 in DNA: TGTGCCAGCAGCCCAGGGGGTGTTCAGACCCAGTTCTTC. The encoded protein is CASSPGGVQTQFF.

This clonotype was picked up a small number of times. The chain combines TRBV5-1 with TRBJ2-1, with 13 bases matching TRBD2. Germline CDR1 is SGHRS and CDR2 is YFSETQ. The CDR3 totals 15 residues. V lost 4 bases and J lost 9; bases outside the gene matches: 7. CDR3 sequence reads: CASSMTSGGTGEQFF. For the CDR3, the DNA is TGCGCCAGCAGCATGACTAGCGGGGGGACGGGTGAGCAGTTCTTC.

V usage is TRBV20-1 and J usage is TRBJ2-1, with D maybe TRBD2 (6 bases). Trimming stripped 5 bases from V and 8 bases from J, with 19 bases between. CDR3 length: 14 amino acids. In germline, CDR1 is DFQATT, CDR2 SNEGSKA (reference sequence). The DNA for the CDR3 is TGCAGTGCTTTGACGGGACTCTACGTCGATGAGCAGTTCTTC. Protein: CSALTGLYVDEQFF.

The chain carries TRBV6-5 and TRBJ1-1; 7 bases match TRBD1. Germline CDR1 is MNHEY and CDR2 is SVGAGI. V trimming: 4 bases; J trimming: 1 base; junction bases outside the gene matches: 15. The CDR3 consists of 18 residues. Written as DNA, the CDR3 is TGTGCCAGCAGTTCCCCCGACAGGGTGTTAGGCGGGAACACTGAAGCTTTCTTT. Its protein product is CASSSPDRVLGGNTEAFF.

The chain carries TRBV7-2 and TRBJ2-6; D gene uncertain. Trimming cost V 4 bases and J 1 base, with 8 bases left between them. The CDR3 sequence is 15 residues long. Germline loops: CDR1 SGHTA, CDR2 FQGNSA. CDR3 nucleotides: TGTGCCAGCAGCTCCCCTAGTTCTGGGGCCAACGTCCTGACTTTC. Translated, it gives CASSSPSSGANVLTF.

In this sample, this clonotype turned up a few times. This sequence joins TRBV18 and TRBJ2-3; D ambiguous. CDR1 is KGHSH and CDR2 is LQKENI in the germline V gene. The CDR3 loop spans 16 amino acids. V was cut by 3 bases and J by 2 bases, with 15 bases left in between. CDR3: CASSPPVRSSTDTQYF. In DNA form, the CDR3 reads TGTGCCAGCTCACCCCCTGTCAGAAGCTCCACAGATACGCAGTATTTT.

This clonotype has only a few counts. The J gene is TRBJ2-1, the V gene TRBV10-3; 10 bases agree with TRBD2. Germline lookup yields CDR1 ENHRY and CDR2 SYGVKD. This CDR3 has 16 residues. V gave up 2 bases and J gave up 3 bases; unmatched junction bases: 4. CDR3 residues: CAISEGSGGIYNEQFF. The DNA of the CDR3 is TGTGCCATCAGTGAGGGTAGCGGGGGGATCTACAATGAGCAGTTCTTC.

Only a few counts were recorded for this clonotype. The V gene is TRBV7-8, the J gene TRBJ2-1; D gene unclear. Germline-derived CDR1 and CDR2 are SGHVS and FQNEAQ. The CDR3 has 15 amino acids. V was shortened by 5 bases and J by 9 bases, with 20 bases between the two germline ends. CDR3 in DNA: TGTGCCAGCAGCACCATGAGGTCCGGGCTTGGTGAGCAGTTCTTC. Translation: CASSTMRSGLGEQFF. The variable domain in full, completed from reference TRBV7-8 and TRBJ2-1, reads GAGVSQSPRYKVAKRGQDVALRCDPISGHVSLFWYQQALGQGPEFLTYFQNEAQLDKSGLPSDRFFAERPEGSVSTLKIQRTQQEDSAVYLCASSTMRSGLGEQFFGPGTRLTVL.

This clonotype was seen more than once but under ten times. The chain is built from TRBV4-2 and TRBJ2-5, with TRBD1 matching over 8 bases. CDR1 and CDR2 from the germline V gene are LGHNA and YNFKEQ. CDR3 length equals 15 residues. Trimming took 1 base from V and 3 from J; bases not matched to a gene: 4. The CDR3 DNA is TGTGCCAGCAGCCAAGGGACAGGGTTGAAAGAGACCCAGTACTTC. It encodes CASSQGTGLKETQYF.

The genes are TRBV20-1 and TRBJ2-7; D is possibly TRBD1 or TRBD2 (5 bases each). This CDR3 is built from 14 residues. With 3 bases removed from V and 0 bases from J, the gap between germline ends came to 12 bases. Germline lookup yields CDR1 DFQATT and CDR2 SNEGSKA (reference sequence). The DNA of the CDR3 is TGCAGTGCTAGGGGACCCAGGAGCTCCTACGAGCAGTACTTC. Protein product: CSARGPRSSYEQYF.

In this sample, this clonotype turned up a few times. The V gene is TRBV10-3, the J gene TRBJ2-5, with D possibly TRBD1 on 5 matching bases. The CDR3 loop spans 13 amino acids. Trimming removed 7 bases from V and 1 base from J, with 10 bases in between. The V gene's germline CDR1 is ENHRY and CDR2 SYGVKD. CDR3 protein: CAITRDPQETQYF. The CDR3 DNA reads TGTGCCATCACCAGGGATCCCCAAGAGACCCAGTACTTC.

The chain couples TRBV4-2 to TRBJ2-1, with TRBD2 identical over 9 bases. The V gene's germline CDR1 is LGHNA and CDR2 YNFKEQ. The CDR3 is 17 residues long. V dropped 2 bases and J dropped 7; count of bases not matched to a gene: 12. The CDR3 DNA follows: TGTGCCAGCAGCCAACCCTCTTACTCGCGGGGGGGAAATGAGCAGTTCTTC. The encoded protein is CASSQPSYSRGGNEQFF.

This clonotype was observed many times. The genes are TRBV7-2 and TRBJ1-2; D is unclear. Germline CDR1 and CDR2: SGHTA and FQGNSA. The V gene lost 5 bases and the J gene lost 3 bases, with 7 bases spanning the gap. The CDR3 runs to 12 residues. Written as DNA, the CDR3 is TGTGCCAGCAGCCTGGGGTACTATGGCTACACCTTC. This codes for CASSLGYYGYTF.

The chain carries TRBV4-3 and TRBJ1-6; TRBD1 agrees at 7 bases. V trimming: 4 bases; J trimming: 15 bases; junction bases outside the gene matches: 18. The CDR3 is 16 residues long. CDR1 and CDR2 (germline): LGHNA, YSLEER. CDR3 protein: CASSPRAGTDIVILHF. The CDR3 DNA is TGCGCCAGCAGCCCCCGGGCCGGGACAGACATTGTAATCCTCCACTTT.

A few counts support this clonotype. This chain joins TRBV6-2 or TRBV6-3 and TRBJ1-2; no firm D call. Germline V gene lookup returns CDR1 MNHEY and CDR2 SVGEGT. The CDR3 spans 14 residues. V was shortened by 4 bases and J by 0 bases, with 9 bases between the two germline ends. The CDR3 DNA sequence: TGTGCCAGCAGTTTAGCACTTGCTAACTATGGCTACACCTTC. It encodes CASSLALANYGYTF.

This chain uses TRBV20-1 with TRBJ1-6; perhaps TRBD1 as D (6 bases). Germline V lookup: CDR1 DFQATT, CDR2 SNEGSKA (reference sequence). The CDR3 contains 15 residues. Trimming pared 0 bases from V and 10 bases from J, leaving 16 bases between. In DNA form, the CDR3 reads TGCAGTGCTAGAGATTTGACAGGTGTTAAGTCACCCCTCCACTTT. Amino acids: CSARDLTGVKSPLHF.

This chain links TRBV3-1 with TRBJ1-1; D is unclear. Trimming removed 8 bases from V and 3 bases from J, with 13 bases in between. Germline CDR1 LGHDT, CDR2 YNNKEL (reference sequence). This CDR3 contains 13 residues. The CDR3 sequence is CASSTDGDTEAFF. CDR3 nucleotides: TGTGCCAGCTCCACCGATGGGGACACTGAAGCTTTCTTT.

This clonotype was recorded at least ten times. The chain recombines TRBV29-1 with TRBJ1-2; D perhaps matches TRBD1 (6 bases). Trimming left V 5 bases short and J 7 bases short, with 17 bases between. CDR1 and CDR2 from the germline V gene are SQVTM and ANQGSEA. CDR3 size: 13 residues. The CDR3 coding sequence is TGCAGCGTTCTTGAGGGGGAGGCGGTTGGCTACACCTTC. It specifies CSVLEGEAVGYTF. Full variable domain (remainder filled in from reference TRBV29-1 and TRBJ1-2): SAVISQKPSRDICQRGTSLTIQCQVDSQVTMMFWYRQQPGQSLTLIATANQGSEATYESGFVIDKFPISRPNLTFSTLTVSNMSPEDSSIYLCSVLEGEAVGYTFGSGTRLTVV.

Only a few counts were recorded for this clonotype. The gene calls are TRBV5-1 and TRBJ2-7; the match to TRBD2 covers 7 bases. The V gene's germline CDR1 is SGHRS and CDR2 YFSETQ. CDR3 length equals 15 residues. V was pared by 0 bases and J by 5 bases, with 8 bases of the junction left unmatched. The CDR3 region has the DNA TGCGCCAGCAGCTTGGCCCGGACTAGAGGTCACGAGCAGTACTTC. Translated: CASSLARTRGHEQYF.

This clonotype has just a few counts. V is TRBV20-1 and J is TRBJ2-1; TRBD2 matches at 10 bases. The germline CDR1 and CDR2 sequences are DFQATT and SNEGSKA (reference sequence). The CDR3 sequence is 13 residues long. The DNA for the CDR3 is TGCGGATGGACTAGCGGTCGCTACAATGAGCAGTTCTTC. It codes for CGWTSGRYNEQFF.